The rows below give T cell receptor beta chains drawn from one sample of a study of blood T cells in healthy people across ages. From the 5' RACE reads, TCRdb called clonotypes with MiXCR, one entry per CDR3 protein. The sample records about 830,000 distinct CDR3 sequences, 58% being singletons. Input material: blood. These receptors were obtained from a man under 40 in good health. Both conserved end residues are trimmed from each CDR3. Each record gives: J gene, V gene, CDR3 protein.

j_gene: TRBJ2-5
v_gene: TRBV2
CDR3aa: ASSRDPQWETQY

j_gene: TRBJ1-1
v_gene: TRBV20-1
CDR3aa: SALAGQGVLNTEAF

j_gene: TRBJ2-3
v_gene: TRBV7-2
CDR3aa: ASSLGAGAFDTQY

j_gene: TRBJ2-7
v_gene: TRBV6-6
CDR3aa: ASTSLSYEQY

j_gene: TRBJ2-1
v_gene: TRBV7-9
CDR3aa: ASTGQGARSPHNEQF

j_gene: TRBJ2-7
v_gene: TRBV4-2
CDR3aa: ASSPLERADSEQY

j_gene: -
v_gene: TRBV7-2
CDR3aa: ASSLRGAVSSYNEQY

j_gene: TRBJ2-4
v_gene: TRBV4-3
CDR3aa: ASSQDLGAQQY

j_gene: TRBJ2-1
v_gene: TRBV24-1
CDR3aa: ATSDLGESGRAGNEQF

j_gene: TRBJ1-2
v_gene: TRBV6-1
CDR3aa: ASSEGRGQVWSYT

j_gene: TRBJ2-1
v_gene: TRBV27
CDR3aa: ASSWASGAHNEQF

j_gene: TRBJ2-1
v_gene: TRBV10-3
CDR3aa: ATSGANEQF

j_gene: TRBJ2-3
v_gene: TRBV15
CDR3aa: ATSRPSADTQY

j_gene: TRBJ1-1
v_gene: TRBV29-1
CDR3aa: SVGPASMNTEAF

j_gene: TRBJ2-7
v_gene: TRBV12-3/TRBV12-4
CDR3aa: ASSFYSNLEQY

j_gene: TRBJ2-7
v_gene: TRBV7-2
CDR3aa: ASSLGGGNSYEQY

j_gene: TRBJ2-5
v_gene: TRBV6-5
CDR3aa: ASRIGLAGETQY

j_gene: TRBJ1-6
v_gene: TRBV20-1
CDR3aa: SVRTLGDSPLH

j_gene: -
v_gene: TRBV12-5
CDR3aa: ASGRDGETQY

j_gene: TRBJ2-7
v_gene: TRBV6-5
CDR3aa: ASSLHSLDRGLSDEQY

j_gene: TRBJ2-7
v_gene: TRBV29-1
CDR3aa: SVESGLTYEQY

j_gene: TRBJ2-6
v_gene: TRBV6-2/TRBV6-3
CDR3aa: ASSTGVRANVLT

j_gene: TRBJ1-2
v_gene: TRBV28
CDR3aa: ASSLWTGYGYT

j_gene: TRBJ2-1
v_gene: TRBV7-3
CDR3aa: ASSPNTGRGEQF

j_gene: TRBJ1-1
v_gene: TRBV18
CDR3aa: ASSPDRANTEAF

j_gene: TRBJ2-7
v_gene: TRBV20-1
CDR3aa: SAGEAAEQY

j_gene: TRBJ2-6
v_gene: TRBV9
CDR3aa: AGSVGPGISGANVLT

j_gene: TRBJ2-1
v_gene: TRBV7-2
CDR3aa: ASSFLASGYNEQF

j_gene: TRBJ2-5
v_gene: TRBV12-3/TRBV12-4
CDR3aa: ASKSTRGETQY

j_gene: TRBJ1-2
v_gene: TRBV2
CDR3aa: ASSVLQGRDGYT

j_gene: TRBJ2-3
v_gene: TRBV7-2
CDR3aa: ASSPGGTLTDTQY

j_gene: TRBJ2-1
v_gene: TRBV9
CDR3aa: ASSVAGRARFSYNEQF

j_gene: TRBJ1-5
v_gene: TRBV6-1
CDR3aa: ASSAYVGGQGNQPQH

j_gene: TRBJ1-6
v_gene: TRBV2
CDR3aa: ASKTRTGDSPLH

j_gene: TRBJ2-1
v_gene: TRBV6-1
CDR3aa: ASSEIRGPNEQF

j_gene: TRBJ2-4
v_gene: TRBV29-1
CDR3aa: SVDGVAGNIQY

j_gene: TRBJ2-4
v_gene: TRBV29-1
CDR3aa: SPPRTGLSLEY

j_gene: TRBJ2-5
v_gene: TRBV2
CDR3aa: ASSLRDNRETQY

j_gene: TRBJ2-3
v_gene: TRBV20-1
CDR3aa: SARVTGAESITDTQY

j_gene: TRBJ2-1
v_gene: TRBV20-1
CDR3aa: SARVLNEQF

j_gene: TRBJ2-1
v_gene: TRBV9
CDR3aa: ASSNGLGNEQF

j_gene: TRBJ2-7
v_gene: TRBV4-2
CDR3aa: ASSQDGARVGHEQY

j_gene: TRBJ2-1
v_gene: TRBV30
CDR3aa: AWGQGYNEQF

j_gene: TRBJ2-7
v_gene: TRBV12-3/TRBV12-4
CDR3aa: ASSWASGRADEQY

j_gene: TRBJ2-2
v_gene: TRBV12-3/TRBV12-4
CDR3aa: ASSLYRGAGTGELF

j_gene: TRBJ1-2
v_gene: TRBV6-1
CDR3aa: ASSGNRDGYT

j_gene: TRBJ2-2
v_gene: TRBV27
CDR3aa: ASSLQGGRVTGELF

j_gene: TRBJ2-1
v_gene: TRBV27
CDR3aa: ASSLYAGGDEQF

j_gene: TRBJ2-7
v_gene: TRBV7-2
CDR3aa: ASSPGLGAAYGQY

j_gene: TRBJ2-3
v_gene: TRBV10-3
CDR3aa: AIRSPPSGTTDTQY

j_gene: TRBJ2-5
v_gene: TRBV20-1
CDR3aa: SAQAGGVSQETQY

j_gene: -
v_gene: TRBV14
CDR3aa: ASSPNGDIQY

j_gene: TRBJ2-7
v_gene: TRBV28
CDR3aa: ASSPRTSRYEQY

j_gene: TRBJ2-5
v_gene: TRBV9
CDR3aa: ASSLSSGRPYNEQY

j_gene: TRBJ2-5
v_gene: TRBV29-1
CDR3aa: SVGLAGGYVQY

j_gene: TRBJ1-2
v_gene: TRBV7-2
CDR3aa: ASSLEGRGVNGYT